Below are 30 T cell receptor beta chains sequenced from a single sample in a study of breast tumors, draining lymph nodes, adjacent tissues. TCRdb called the multiplex PCR reads again in MiXCR, with one record for every CDR3 protein. The table includes about 130,000 distinct CDR3 sequences, just under 20% detected once. The lymph nodes were axillary draining lymph nodes from breast cancer patients. Input material: axillary lymph node tissue. These receptors were obtained from a female donor with breast cancer. Some clones in this sample may be carry-over from other donors' samples.

V and J are TRBV5-5 and TRBJ2-7, with 9 bases lining up with TRBD1. This CDR3 region has 15 residues. The germline V gene encodes CDR1 SGHKS and CDR2 YYEKEE (reference sequence). V gave up 2 bases and J gave up 2 bases; unmatched junction bases: 5. The CDR3 here is CASSFAGQGPYEQYF. CDR3 DNA: TGTGCCAGCAGCTTTGCGGGACAGGGTCCCTACGAGCAGTACTTC.

This clonotype was counted at least ten times. The V call is TRBV6-6, the J call TRBJ1-2; no firm D call. Looked up from germline, CDR1 is MNHNY and CDR2 is SVGAGI (reference sequence). This CDR3 region has 12 residues. V was trimmed by 0 bases and J by 8 bases, leaving 7 bases between them. CDR3 DNA sequence: TGTGCCAGCAGTTACTCGATATTGGGCTACACCTTC. Protein: CASSYSILGYTF.

This clonotype was observed at least ten times. The chain couples TRBV24-1 to TRBJ2-1, with TRBD1 as a possible D gene (5 bases). There are 17 residues in the CDR3. Deletions cut 0 bases from V and 0 bases from J, with 11 bases between. CDR1 and CDR2 (germline): KGHDR, SFDVKD. Here the CDR3 DNA reads TGTGCCACCAGTGATTTGGACCCTAGGGGCTCCTACAATGAGCAGTTCTTC. Translated: CATSDLDPRGSYNEQFF.

As concerns this clonotype: A much larger clonotype is one base distant, so this may be a read error. The rearrangement links TRBV19 to TRBJ2-1, with a possible D match to TRBD1 (6 bases). The V gene's germline CDR1 is LNHDA and CDR2 SQIVND (reference sequence). V lost 6 bases and J lost 7, with 10 bases in between. The CDR3 sequence is 12 residues long. CDR3 in amino acids: CASSCRGNEQFF. The CDR3 DNA is TGTGCCAGTAGCTGCAGGGGTAATGAGCAGTTCTTC.

This clonotype was recorded at least ten times. The chain carries TRBV4-1 and TRBJ1-4; a possible D gene is TRBD1 (6 bases). Trimming pared 3 bases from V and 6 bases from J, leaving 17 bases between. Looked up from germline, CDR1 is MGHRA and CDR2 is YSYEKL. This CDR3 is built from 16 residues. The CDR3 DNA sequence: TGCGCCAGCAGCCAGGAACCCGGGACACAAGATGAAAAACTGTTTTTT. Protein: CASSQEPGTQDEKLFF.

In nucleotides, the CDR3 is TGTGCCAGCTCACCACCGACGCATGCGGGACTGATGAGCTCCTACGAGCAGTACTTC. Encoded protein: CASSPPTHAGLMSSYEQYF. The chain couples TRBV18 to TRBJ2-7; possible D gene TRBD2, 6 bases. Per the germline V gene, CDR1 is KGHSH and CDR2 is LQKENI. The V end lost 0 bases, the J end lost 0 bases, and 21 bases lay between the germline ends. This CDR3 has 19 residues.

This clonotype appeared many times. V usage is TRBV19 and J usage is TRBJ2-5, with D possibly being TRBD2 (7 bases). The CDR3 contains 16 residues. From germline, CDR1 is LNHDA and CDR2 SQIVND (reference sequence). V was clipped by 4 bases and J by 1 base, with 16 bases between them. The CDR3 nucleotides read TGTGCCAGTAGTAGGGGGGGGGCGGCCCTCCAAGAGACCCAGTACTTC. It translates to CASSRGGAALQETQYF.

This clonotype was detected ten times or more. The CDR3 DNA sequence: TGTGCCAGCAGCTCCCGGGAAAGAGGCGTTGAAAAACTGTTTTTT. Encoded protein: CASSSRERGVEKLFF. This chain uses TRBV7-8 with TRBJ1-4; D is unclear. Germline assignment: CDR1 SGHVS and CDR2 FQNEAQ. The CDR3 totals 15 residues. The ends were cut back, 4 bases at V and 7 bases at J, with 16 bases in the middle. The full variable domain, its missing parts supplied by reference TRBV7-8 and TRBJ1-4, is GAGVSQSPRYKVAKRGQDVALRCDPISGHVSLFWYQQALGQGPEFLTYFQNEAQLDKSGLPSDRFFAERPEGSVSTLKIQRTQQEDSAVYLCASSSRERGVEKLFFGSGTQLSVL.

With regard to this clonotype: Since a much larger clone is just one base distant, this may be a read error. The chain is built from TRBV7-9 and TRBJ1-4; 10 nucleotides align to TRBD1. This CDR3 contains 15 residues. Germline CDR1 SEHNR, CDR2 FQNEAQ (reference sequence). The CDR3 loop is CAGSLKGQGNEKLFF. The CDR3, as DNA: TGTGCCGGCAGCTTAAAGGGACAGGGGAATGAAAAACTGTTTTTT. The whole variable domain, remainder taken from reference TRBV7-9 and TRBJ1-4, is DTGVSQNPRHKITKRGQNVTFRCDPISEHNRLYWYRQTLGQGPEFLTYFQNEAQLEKSRLLSDRFSAERPKGSFSTLEIQRTEQGDSAMYLCAGSLKGQGNEKLFFGSGTQLSVL.

The table lists this clonotype with many counts. The CDR3, as DNA: TGCAGTGCTACCCCGTCTAGCGGAGCAGGGAGGGAGCAGTACTTC. Translating gives CSATPSSGAGREQYF. V gene TRBV20-1 combines with J gene TRBJ2-7; TRBD2 matches at 7 bases. CDR1 and CDR2 (germline): DFQATT, SNEGSKA (reference sequence). The V gene end was trimmed by 4 bases and the J gene end by 7 bases; junction bases not matched to a gene: 16. The CDR3 is 15 amino acids.

This clonotype was counted ten times or more. The chain recombines TRBV7-8 with TRBJ1-2; a possible D gene is TRBD1 (5 bases). Trimming removed 5 bases at V and 0 bases at J, with 13 bases between. CDR3 length equals 15 residues. Per germline, CDR1 SGHVS and CDR2 FQNEAQ. The CDR3 loop reads CASSPQRTTNYGYTF. The CDR3 DNA follows: TGTGCCAGCAGCCCCCAAAGGACAACTAACTATGGCTACACCTTC.

Many counts were recorded for this clonotype. The chain recombines TRBV7-3 with TRBJ2-3, with TRBD1 identical over 9 bases. In germline, CDR1 is SGHTA, CDR2 FQGTGA. J was trimmed by 6 bases and V by 2 bases; bases with no gene match: 12. This CDR3 is built from 17 residues. The CDR3 coding sequence is TGTGCCAGCAGCTTAGGGTTAATAGGGACAGGGATGGATACGCAGTATTTT. Translation: CASSLGLIGTGMDTQYF.

To note about this clonotype: At one end, the junction sequence differs from germline, possibly due to a read error. This chain links TRBV7-6 with TRBJ1-3; unclear D gene. The germline V gene has CDR1 SGHVS and CDR2 FNYEAQ. The CDR3 is made up of 12 amino acids. The DNA for the CDR3 is TGTGCCACCAGCTCCTCTGGAAACACCATATATTTT. Translation gives CATSSSGNTIYF.

This clonotype was found many times. CDR3 coding DNA: TGTGCCAGCCGGGCAGGGGATTCACCCCTCCACTTT. Its protein product is CASRAGDSPLHF. The J gene is TRBJ1-6, the V gene TRBV6-5, with D possibly TRBD1 on 6 matching bases. CDR1 MNHEY and CDR2 SVGAGI come from the germline V gene. The CDR3 covers 12 residues. V lost 8 bases to trimming and J lost 8 bases, with 10 bases between them.

This clonotype was observed at least ten times. The rearrangement uses TRBV11-3 and TRBJ2-3; TRBD1 matches 7 bases. The V and J ends lost 1 base and 2 bases, in that order; junction bases with no gene match: 6. The CDR3 extends over 16 amino acids. Germline CDR1 reads SGHNT; CDR2 reads YENEEA. The CDR3 DNA follows: TGTGCCAGCAGCTTAGGAACAGGGGCGAACACAGATACGCAGTATTTT. It is translated as CASSLGTGANTDTQYF. The full variable domain, its missing parts supplied by reference TRBV11-3 and TRBJ2-3, is EAGVVQSPRYKIIEKKQPVAFWCNPISGHNTLYWYLQNLGQGPELLIRYENEEAVDDSQLPKDRFSAERLKGVDSTLKIQPAELGDSAVYLCASSLGTGANTDTQYFGPGTRLTVL.

The table lists this clonotype with many counts. J is TRBJ1-6 and V is TRBV5-1, with D possibly TRBD1 on 6 matching bases. Germline loops: CDR1 SGHRS, CDR2 YFSETQ. The CDR3 contains 16 residues. Trimming removed 2 bases at V and 0 bases at J, with 9 bases between. CDR3 sequence (DNA): TGCGCCAGCAGCTTCGAGGGGGACTCCTATAATTCACCCCTCCACTTT. Protein product: CASSFEGDSYNSPLHF.

The chain is built from TRBV27 and TRBJ1-5, with D perhaps matching TRBD1 (5 bases). The V and J ends lost 4 bases and 7 bases respectively, with 11 bases between them. CDR1 and CDR2 (germline): MNHEY, SMNVEV (reference sequence). This CDR3 has 13 residues. The DNA for the CDR3 is TGTGCCAGCAGTTATATGAGGGGCCAGCCCCAGCATTTT. This codes for CASSYMRGQPQHF.

The chain recombines TRBV29-1 with TRBJ1-2; D might be TRBD1 (6 bases). The germline V gene encodes CDR1 SQVTM and CDR2 ANQGSEA. CDR3 length equals 13 residues. The CDR3 loop reads CGAGEGDTYGYTF. CDR3 nucleotide sequence: TGCGGCGCTGGTGAGGGGGACACCTATGGCTACACCTTC. Looking up the rest from reference TRBV29-1 and TRBJ1-2 gives the full variable domain: SAVISQKPSRDICQRGTSLTIQCQVDSQVTMMFWYRQQPGQSLTLIATANQGSEATYESGFVIDKFPISRPNLTFSTLTVSNMSPEDSSIYLCGAGEGDTYGYTFGSGTRLTVV.

This clonotype was seen at least ten times. This chain uses TRBV7-8 with TRBJ2-3; 7 bases match TRBD1. This CDR3 is built from 16 residues. The V and J ends lost 0 bases and 2 bases, in that order; junction bases with no gene match: 5. Germline lookup yields CDR1 SGHVS and CDR2 FQNEAQ. CDR3 sequence (DNA): TGTGCCAGCAGCTTAGCGGGACAGCGGATCACAGATACGCAGTATTTT. Translating gives CASSLAGQRITDTQYF.

In its sample, this clonotype was seen a few times. This may be a read error: a much more frequent sequence differs by one nucleotide. V gene TRBV4-1 combines with J gene TRBJ1-2, with 7 bases identical to TRBD1. Germline V lookup: CDR1 MGHRA, CDR2 YSYEKL. The CDR3 extends over 16 amino acids. V lost 0 bases to trimming and J lost 3 bases; unmatched junction nucleotides: 7. CDR3 nucleotide sequence: TGCGCCAGCAGCCAAGAAGCAGGGGGGACGTACTATGGCTACACCTTC. Encoded protein: CASSQEAGGTYYGYTF.

A few counts support this clonotype. V usage is TRBV18 and J usage is TRBJ2-1; D gene uncertain. The germline gives CDR1 KGHSH, CDR2 LQKENI. V was clipped by 2 bases and J by 7 bases, with 9 bases between them. This CDR3 contains 13 residues. The CDR3, as DNA: TGTGCCAGCTCACCAGAGATTGGGAATGAGCAGTTCTTC. Translating it yields CASSPEIGNEQFF.

The table lists this clonotype with many counts. The chain joins TRBV24-1 to TRBJ2-5, with 7 nucleotides matching TRBD2. The trim removed 5 bases at V and 5 bases at J, leaving 16 bases unmatched. CDR3 size: 17 residues. Germline-derived CDR1 and CDR2 are KGHDR and SFDVKD. CDR3 in DNA: TGTGCCACCAGTGGGCGGCTTGGACTAGAGGAGCGGGAGACCCAGTACTTC. Protein: CATSGRLGLEERETQYF.

The sample holds many counts of this clonotype. The chain links TRBV11-2 to TRBJ2-1, with 10 bases that match TRBD2. The germline CDR1 and CDR2 sequences are SGHAT and FQNNGV. This CDR3 region has 15 residues. Trimming removed 5 bases from V and 4 bases from J; junction bases left unmatched: 5. DNA of the CDR3: TGTGCCAGCAGCGCCACTAGCGGGACTTACAATGAGCAGTTCTTC. It encodes CASSATSGTYNEQFF. The full variable domain, its missing parts supplied by reference TRBV11-2 and TRBJ2-1, is EAGVAQSPRYKIIEKRQSVAFWCNPISGHATLYWYQQILGQGPKLLIQFQNNGVVDDSQLPKDRFSAERLKGVDSTLKIQPAKLEDSAVYLCASSATSGTYNEQFFGPGTRLTVL.

This clonotype was counted at least ten times. The chain joins TRBV19 to TRBJ2-7; 9 positions match TRBD1. Looked up from germline, CDR1 is LNHDA and CDR2 is SQIVND (reference sequence). The ends lost 5 bases at V and 5 bases at J; junction bases unmatched: 4. The CDR3 length is 13 residues. DNA for the CDR3: TGTGCCAGTAGTTCGGGACAGGGCAACGAGCAGTACTTC. It translates to CASSSGQGNEQYF. Complete variable domain (other parts from reference TRBV19 and TRBJ2-7): DGGITQSPKYLFRKEGQNVTLSCEQNLNHDAMYWYRQDPGQGLRLIYYSQIVNDFQKGDIAEGYSVSREKKESFPLTVTSAQKNPTAFYLCASSSGQGNEQYFGPGTRLTVT.

Of note for this clonotype: A much larger clonotype is one base distant, so this may be a read error. V gene TRBV18 combines with J gene TRBJ2-7; 8 positions agree with TRBD2. With 3 bases clipped from V and 6 bases from J, the junction kept 7 bases outside the gene matches. CDR3 length: 14 amino acids. Germline V lookup: CDR1 KGHSH, CDR2 LQKENI. CDR3 amino acids: CASSPRGGLPEQYF. CDR3 DNA sequence: TGTGCCAGCTCACCTCGGGGGGGACTTCCCGAGCAGTACTTC.

For this clonotype: A read error may explain this, as a much larger clone is one base away. The chain recombines TRBV6-1 with TRBJ2-7; 11 nucleotides align to TRBD1. Germline assignment: CDR1 MNHNS and CDR2 SASEGT. This CDR3 region has 15 residues. Unmatched junction bases numbered 7, after V lost 0 bases and J lost 9 bases. The CDR3 nucleotides are TGTGCCAGCAGTGAAGCTTATGGGACAGGGGGAGGGCAGTACTTC. Protein: CASSEAYGTGGGQYF.

As concerns this clonotype: A much larger clone sits a single nucleotide away, making a read error possible. The chain carries TRBV5-6 and TRBJ2-7, with TRBD2 as a possible D gene (5 bases). Germline lookup yields CDR1 SGHDT and CDR2 YYEEEE. V lost 0 bases and J 2 bases, leaving 21 bases between the germline ends. The CDR3 totals 18 residues. For the CDR3, the DNA is TGTGCCAGCAGCTTGGGCCCCCCCAGGACTCAAAGGCCCTACGAGCAGTACTTC. This codes for CASSLGPPRTQRPYEQYF.

This clonotype was seen many times. The CDR3 region is CASSLDSAQPQHF. The CDR3 DNA reads TGTGCCAGCAGCTTGGACAGTGCTCAGCCCCAGCATTTT. This rearrangement joins TRBV7-9 to TRBJ1-5, with a tentative D call TRBD1 (6 bases). Germline CDR1 SEHNR, CDR2 FQNEAQ (reference sequence). V was cut by 3 bases and J by 6 bases, with 9 bases left in between. CDR3 length: 13 amino acids.

This clonotype was observed a handful of times. This chain joins TRBV19 and TRBJ2-1; 10 bases are a match to TRBD1. This CDR3 is 15 amino acids long. V shed 6 bases, J shed 6 bases, and the junction held 8 bases outside the gene matches. CDR1 LNHDA and CDR2 SQIVND come from the germline V gene (reference sequence). This CDR3 reads CASSGQGVWANEQFF. The CDR3 DNA reads TGTGCCAGTAGCGGACAGGGGGTTTGGGCCAATGAGCAGTTCTTC.

This clonotype was counted at least ten times. This chain uses TRBV30 with TRBJ1-5; TRBD1 agrees at 7 bases. The junction had 6 bases not matched to a gene; V was cut back by 5 bases and J by 2 bases. Germline CDR1 is GTSNPN and CDR2 is SVGIG (reference sequence). This CDR3 comprises 14 residues. CDR3 coding DNA: TGTGCCTGGCAGAACACAGGGGGCAATCAGCCCCAGCATTTT. It specifies CAWQNTGGNQPQHF.